This section outlines one T cell receptor (beta chain) sequence together with its context. This receptor's antigen is unknown. Nothing much larger sits one base from this clone, and base qualities are not available. The record originates from a study of OX40 agonist ivuxolimab in advanced cancers. As for the study more broadly: The costimulatory receptor OX40 (CD134) was targeted by ivuxolimab, a fully human IgG2 agonistic monoclonal antibody. The point of sequencing TCRbeta in the periphery was to test whether ivuxolimab changed TCR sequence diversity and drove clonal T-cell expansion. Partial responses occurred in three dose-escalation patients: two with cutaneous melanoma and one with hepatocellular carcinoma. A male proportion of roughly 80% and a mean age of about 60 years, ranging from 23 to 79, were recorded for the dose-escalation cohort. Of the approximately 53 patients in dose escalation, around 20 had hepatocellular carcinoma, roughly 15 had melanoma, 9 had renal cell carcinoma and 9 had head and neck cancer. The paper describes the monotherapy dose-escalation part (N ≈ 50 patients) of the phase I trial of ivuxolimab. Intravenous ivuxolimab was administered to patients every 2 weeks at six dose levels: 0.01, 0.1, 0.3, 1.5, 3 and 10 mg/kg. Prior anti-PD-1, anti-PD-L1 or anti-CTLA-4 therapy was permitted, and 40% of dose-escalation patients had received checkpoint inhibitors. Points the paper makes about the study in general: On average, CD8+ T cells showed more expanded clones than CD4+ T cells after ivuxolimab. In the 0.1-3.0 mg/kg groups, partial responders were among the patients with the lowest normalized peripheral clonal expansion, particularly in CD8+ T cells. Low levels of normalized T-cell clonal expansion were also seen in some patients who did not respond. Antigen specificity was not determined for the clonally expanded peripheral T cells. At doses of 0.1 to 3.0 mg/kg, clonal expansion of both CD4+ and CD8+ blood T cells was observed from baseline to week 6.

Patients with autoimmune disease history or receiving systemic immunosuppression were excluded from the trial. Peripheral blood for TCR sequencing was collected from all dose cohorts at baseline, on cycle 4 day 1, and on cycle 7 day 1. Samples came from an open-label, multicenter, first-in-human phase I dose-escalation trial of ivuxolimab. Adults with locally advanced or metastatic head and neck squamous cell, hepatocellular, melanoma or renal cell carcinoma were enrolled in the trial. Before TCR sequencing, CD4+ T cells and CD8+ T cells from peripheral blood were sorted into separate populations. The CDR3 runs 14 residues from the cysteine to the phenylalanine. Of all the DNA, just the CDR3 is kept, 42 bases in frame from base 1. Sequences KGHSH (CDR1) and LQKENI (CDR2) are obtained from the germline V gene. V loses 6 bases at its end and J loses 5 bases; junction bases beyond the gene matches: 6.

For sequencing of the TCRbeta CDR3 region, genomic DNA was extracted from the sorted cells. TCRbeta CDR3 regions were sequenced using the immunoSEQ Assay. Imported from immuneACCESS, the table was reduced by TCRdb to in-frame sequences with V and J called. These copies leave out some clones; in studies compared against another copy, an unresolved V gene accounts for under half, and the cause of the remainder is not known. This sample is represented by 100,000 or so clones; about 91% of them were singletons. The top ten constitute approximately 0.58% of the sample. The TCR comes from an adult with an advanced solid tumor such as melanoma, head and neck, liver or kidney cancer. The chain is assembled from TRBV18 and TRBJ2-7; TRBD2 fits 11 bases in the junction. The sample consisted of CD4+ or CD8+ T cells sorted from blood, taken in a trial of the OX40 agonist ivuxolimab. The CDR3 protein sequence reads: CASSELAGDNEQYF. The sequenced DNA: TGTGCCAGCTCCGAACTAGCGGGAGATAACGAGCAGTACTTC.